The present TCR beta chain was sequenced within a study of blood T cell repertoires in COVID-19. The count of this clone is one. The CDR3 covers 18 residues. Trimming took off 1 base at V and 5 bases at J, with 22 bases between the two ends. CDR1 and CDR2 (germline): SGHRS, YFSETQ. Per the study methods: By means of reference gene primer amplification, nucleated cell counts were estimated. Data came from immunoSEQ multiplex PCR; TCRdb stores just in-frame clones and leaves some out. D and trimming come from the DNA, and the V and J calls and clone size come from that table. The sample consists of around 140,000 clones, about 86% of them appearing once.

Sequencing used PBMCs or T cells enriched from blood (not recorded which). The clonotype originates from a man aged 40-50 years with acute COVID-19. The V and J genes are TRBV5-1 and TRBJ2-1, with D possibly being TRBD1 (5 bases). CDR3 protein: CASSLSRQGAIRNNEQFF. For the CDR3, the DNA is TGCGCCAGCAGCTTGAGTCGACAAGGGGCGATAAGGAACAATGAGCAGTTCTTC.